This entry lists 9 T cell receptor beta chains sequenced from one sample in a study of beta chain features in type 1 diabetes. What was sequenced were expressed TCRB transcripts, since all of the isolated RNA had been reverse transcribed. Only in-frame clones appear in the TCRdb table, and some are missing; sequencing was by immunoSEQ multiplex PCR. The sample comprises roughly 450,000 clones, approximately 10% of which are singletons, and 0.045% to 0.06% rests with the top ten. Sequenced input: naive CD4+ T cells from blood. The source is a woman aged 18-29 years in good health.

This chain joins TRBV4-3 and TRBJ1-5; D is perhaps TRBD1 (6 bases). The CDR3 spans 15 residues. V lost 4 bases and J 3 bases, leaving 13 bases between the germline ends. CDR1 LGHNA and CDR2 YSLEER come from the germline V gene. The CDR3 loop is CASSLDYRDNQPQHF. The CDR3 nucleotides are TGCGCCAGCAGCCTAGATTACAGGGACAATCAGCCCCAGCATTTT.

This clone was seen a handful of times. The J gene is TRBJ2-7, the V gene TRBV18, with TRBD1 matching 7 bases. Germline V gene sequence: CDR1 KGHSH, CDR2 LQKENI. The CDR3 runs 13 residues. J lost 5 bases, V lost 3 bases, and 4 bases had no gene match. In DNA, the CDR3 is TGTGCCAGCTCACCCACAGGGGTGGACGAGCAGTACTTC. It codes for CASSPTGVDEQYF.

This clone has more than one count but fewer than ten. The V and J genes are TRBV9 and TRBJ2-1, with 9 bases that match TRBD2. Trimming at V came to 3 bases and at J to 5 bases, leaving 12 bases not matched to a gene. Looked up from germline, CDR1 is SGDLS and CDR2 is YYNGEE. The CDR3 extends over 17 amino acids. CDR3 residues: CASSGGLVAGADNEQFF. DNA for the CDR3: TGTGCCAGCAGCGGGGGGCTCGTAGCGGGAGCGGACAATGAGCAGTTCTTC.

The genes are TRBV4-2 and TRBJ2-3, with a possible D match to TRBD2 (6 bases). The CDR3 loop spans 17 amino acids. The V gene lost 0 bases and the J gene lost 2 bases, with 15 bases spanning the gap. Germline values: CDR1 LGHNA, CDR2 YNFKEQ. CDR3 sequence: CASSQEGRDSITDTQYF. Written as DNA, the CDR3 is TGTGCCAGCAGCCAAGAGGGCAGGGACTCGATCACAGATACGCAGTATTTT.

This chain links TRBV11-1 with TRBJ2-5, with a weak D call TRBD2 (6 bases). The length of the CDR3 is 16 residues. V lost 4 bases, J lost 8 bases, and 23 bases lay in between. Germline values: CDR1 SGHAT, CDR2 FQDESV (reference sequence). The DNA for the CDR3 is TGTGCCAGCAGCTACTTCGGGGTAGCCGGGGGTGTAACCCAGTACTTC. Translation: CASSYFGVAGGVTQYF.

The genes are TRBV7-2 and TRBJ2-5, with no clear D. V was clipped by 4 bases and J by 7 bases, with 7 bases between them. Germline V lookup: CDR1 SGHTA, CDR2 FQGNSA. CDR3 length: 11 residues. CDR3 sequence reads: CASSSRATQYF. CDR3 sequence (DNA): TGTGCCAGCAGCTCTCGGGCGACCCAGTACTTC.

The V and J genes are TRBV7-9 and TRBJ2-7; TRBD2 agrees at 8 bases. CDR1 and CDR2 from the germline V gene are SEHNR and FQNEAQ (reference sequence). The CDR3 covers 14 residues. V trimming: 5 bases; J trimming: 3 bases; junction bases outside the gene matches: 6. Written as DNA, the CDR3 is TGTGCCAGCAGCCCCGGGACTAGAATCTACGAGCAGTACGTC. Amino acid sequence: CASSPGTRIYEQYV.

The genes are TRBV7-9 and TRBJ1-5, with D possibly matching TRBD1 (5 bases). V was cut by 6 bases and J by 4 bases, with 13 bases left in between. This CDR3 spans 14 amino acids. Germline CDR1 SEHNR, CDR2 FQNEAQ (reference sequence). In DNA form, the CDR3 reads TGTGCCAGCAGTAGTCAGGAGGGGAATCAGCCCCAGCATTTT. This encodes CASSSQEGNQPQHF.

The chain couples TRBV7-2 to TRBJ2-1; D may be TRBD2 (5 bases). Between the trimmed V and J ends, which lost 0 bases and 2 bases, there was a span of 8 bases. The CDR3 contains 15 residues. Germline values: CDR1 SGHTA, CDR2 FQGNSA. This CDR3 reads CASSLAGVTYNEQFF. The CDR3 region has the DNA TGTGCCAGCAGCTTAGCGGGAGTGACCTACAATGAGCAGTTCTTC.